A single sample is the source of the 13 T cell receptor beta chains below, sequenced in a study of T cell responses to AZD1222 COVID-19 vaccine. TCRdb keeps only in-frame clones here, not all; method: immunoSEQ multiplex PCR. The table shows some 97,000 clones, with about nine tenths occurring only once. The sample consisted of peripheral blood, taken on day 0 of AZD1222 vaccination. These receptors were collected from an adult in good health.

The chain links TRBV27 to TRBJ1-2; TRBD1 agrees at 7 bases. J gave up 8 bases and V 2 bases, and 8 bases lay outside the gene matches. CDR3 length: 14 residues. Per germline, CDR1 MNHEY and CDR2 SMNVEV (reference sequence). CDR3 amino acids: CASSLRTGVGGYTF. CDR3 DNA sequence: TGTGCCAGCAGTTTAAGAACAGGGGTTGGCGGCTACACCTTC.

The chain recombines TRBV7-3 with TRBJ2-3, with 7 bases lining up with TRBD1. The CDR3 is 14 amino acids. V was clipped by 5 bases and J by 0 bases; unmatched bases: 2. Germline V CDR1 and CDR2: SGHTA, FQGTGA. The CDR3 sequence is CASSRDSSTDTQYF. For the CDR3, the DNA is TGTGCCAGCAGCCGGGACAGTAGCACAGATACGCAGTATTTT.

V is TRBV19 and J is TRBJ1-2; a possible D gene is TRBD1 (6 bases). The germline gives CDR1 LNHDA, CDR2 SQIVND (reference sequence). The CDR3 totals 14 residues. V lost 6 bases and J lost 4, with 15 bases in between. The CDR3 bases are TGTGCCAGTAGCTCACCAGGGGCGTTCTATGGCTACACCTTC. Its protein is CASSSPGAFYGYTF.

CDR3 DNA sequence: TGTGCCACCCTGACAGGTGCCGATGGCTACACCTTC. It is translated as CATLTGADGYTF. The V call is TRBV28, the J call TRBJ1-2; weak D call: TRBD1 (6 bases). This CDR3 spans 12 amino acids. Trimming cost V 10 bases and J 6 bases, with 15 bases left between them. Germline loops: CDR1 MDHEN, CDR2 SYDVKM.

The chain links TRBV14 to TRBJ2-7; 11 bases fit TRBD2. J was trimmed by 4 bases and V by 4 bases; bases with no gene match: 6. The CDR3 loop spans 15 amino acids. Germline values: CDR1 SGHDN, CDR2 FVKESK. CDR3 amino acids: CASSPQIAGGYEQYF. CDR3 bases: TGTGCCAGCAGCCCCCAGATAGCGGGAGGGTACGAGCAGTACTTC. Together with reference TRBV14 and TRBJ2-7, the CDR3 gives the full variable domain: EAGVTQFPSHSVIEKGQTVTLRCDPISGHDNLYWYRRVMGKEIKFLLHFVKESKQDESGMPNNRFLAERTGGTYSTLKVQPAELEDSGVYFCASSPQIAGGYEQYFGPGTRLTVT.

This sequence joins TRBV20-1 and TRBJ2-7; 8 nucleotides match TRBD2. Germline V gene lookup returns CDR1 DFQATT and CDR2 SNEGSKA (reference sequence). J lost 7 bases, V lost 3 bases, and 14 bases had no gene match. The CDR3 sequence is 15 residues long. The CDR3 DNA reads as TGCAGTGCTAGTTTACGGGAGGGCGGGAGGTGGGAGCAGTACTTC. Residues: CSASLREGGRWEQYF.

The chain carries TRBV9 and TRBJ2-1; 9 bases match TRBD2. V dropped 0 bases and J dropped 6; count of bases not matched to a gene: 7. Germline V gene data show CDR1 as SGDLS and CDR2 as YYNGEE. The CDR3 runs 16 residues. CDR3 residues: CASSVAQTSGFNEQFF. The CDR3 DNA sequence: TGTGCCAGCAGCGTAGCCCAGACTAGCGGCTTCAATGAGCAGTTCTTC.

The chain links TRBV28 to TRBJ1-2; weak D call: TRBD1 (5 bases). The CDR3 extends over 14 amino acids. V was pared by 8 bases and J by 4 bases, with 17 bases between. Germline V gives CDR1 MDHEN, CDR2 SYDVKM. The CDR3 is CASSETDTFYGYTF. DNA of the CDR3: TGTGCCAGCTCTGAGACAGACACCTTCTATGGCTACACCTTC.

This clone is a singleton in its sample. The V and J genes are TRBV6-5 and TRBJ1-5; TRBD1 is a possible D gene (5 bases). The CDR3 is 15 amino acids. Trimming cost V 2 bases and J 2 bases, with 10 bases left between them. CDR1 and CDR2 (germline): MNHEY, SVGAGI. The CDR3 DNA reads TGTGCCAGCAGTTACAAGGGGAAGGGCAATCAGCCCCAGCATTTT. Its protein is CASSYKGKGNQPQHF.

V and J are TRBV6-6 and TRBJ2-2; TRBD1 matches 7 bases. J gave up 4 bases and V 6 bases, and 11 bases lay outside the gene matches. The CDR3 length is 16 residues. Germline CDR1 and CDR2: MNHNY and SVGAGI (reference sequence). The CDR3 region is CASSYPTGAVTGELFF. CDR3 coding DNA: TGTGCCAGCAGCTACCCTACAGGGGCAGTCACCGGGGAGCTGTTTTTT.

The rearrangement links TRBV4-1 to TRBJ1-6; TRBD1 matches at 8 bases. V lost 1 base and J lost 10; bases outside the gene matches: 9. The CDR3 contains 16 residues. Germline V gene lookup returns CDR1 MGHRA and CDR2 YSYEKL. The CDR3 region has the DNA TGCGCCAGCAGCCAAGGGCGCACAGGGGGGGAATCACCCCTCCACTTT. Protein product: CASSQGRTGGESPLHF.

This clone occurred once. J is TRBJ1-2 and V is TRBV6-4; D gene uncertain. This CDR3 has 11 amino acids. The V end lost 11 bases, the J end lost 2 bases, and 9 bases lay between the germline ends. Looked up from germline, CDR1 is MRHNA and CDR2 is SNTAGT. The CDR3 DNA follows: TGTGCCCCCAGAGTGAACTATGGCTACACCTTC. Its protein is CAPRVNYGYTF.

The CDR3 DNA reads as TGTGCCAGCAGCGCCGGGACAGGGGGCTACGAGCAGTACTTC. This encodes CASSAGTGGYEQYF. The V call is TRBV7-8, the J call TRBJ2-7; 11 nucleotides line up with TRBD1. There are 14 residues in the CDR3. Trimming at V came to 5 bases and at J to 3 bases, leaving 3 bases not matched to a gene. The germline V gene has CDR1 SGHVS and CDR2 FQNEAQ.